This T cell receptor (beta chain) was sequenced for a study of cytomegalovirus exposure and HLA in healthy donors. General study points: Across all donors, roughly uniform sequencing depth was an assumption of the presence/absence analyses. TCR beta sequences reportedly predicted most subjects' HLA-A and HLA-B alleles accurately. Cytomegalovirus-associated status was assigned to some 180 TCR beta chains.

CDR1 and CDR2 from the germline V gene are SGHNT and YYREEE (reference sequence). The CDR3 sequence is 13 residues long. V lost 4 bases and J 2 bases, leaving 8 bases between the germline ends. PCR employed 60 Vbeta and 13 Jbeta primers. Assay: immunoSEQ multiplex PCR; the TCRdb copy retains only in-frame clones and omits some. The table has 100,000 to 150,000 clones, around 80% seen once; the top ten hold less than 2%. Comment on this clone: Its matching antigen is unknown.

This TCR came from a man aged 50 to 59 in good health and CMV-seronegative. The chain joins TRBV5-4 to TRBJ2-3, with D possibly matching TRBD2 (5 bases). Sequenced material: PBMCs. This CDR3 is CASSAGSTDTQYF. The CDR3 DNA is TGTGCCAGCAGCGCGGGCTCCACAGATACGCAGTATTTT.